One and the same sample provided the 15 T cell receptor beta chains below, sequenced in a study of T cells in women clearing cervical HPV infection. Method: immunoSEQ multiplex PCR; TCRdb's copy keeps in-frame clones and lacks some. The table lists tens of thousands of clones. The sample comprised blood buffy coat. The receptors stem from a woman aged 18 to 75 with a cervical HPV16 infection that either progressed to CIN3+ or cleared (not recorded which).

The sequenced CDR3 bases are TGTGCCAGCATTAGGACAGGGATCACCGGGGAG. Its protein is CASIRTGITGE. In full, the CDR3 reads CASIRTGITGELFF. The chain is built from TRBV9 and TRBJ2-2; the match to TRBD1 covers 8 bases. The read stops 3 residues short of the end of the CDR3; the missing end is completed from the germline J gene. V gave up 6 bases and J gave up 4 bases; unmatched junction bases: 5. Germline lookup yields CDR1 SGDLS and CDR2 YYNGEE. CDR3 size: 14 residues.

As concerns this clone: Read coverage stops 3 residues before the CDR3 terminus; the germline J gene supplies the remainder. The V and J genes are TRBV6-1 and TRBJ2-7; TRBD1 might be the D (5 bases). The V end was cut by 3 bases, the J end by 6 bases, with 9 bases between. The CDR3 sequence is 12 residues long. Germline CDR1 reads MNHNS; CDR2 reads SASEGT. The DNA read from the CDR3 is TGTGCCAGCAGTGATAGGGGCACCGAG. Translation: CASSDRGTE. The full CDR3 protein reads CASSDRGTEQYF.

Comments on this clone: The CDR3 end is not reached by the read, which stops 3 residues before it; the germline J gene fills it in. The chain carries TRBV20-1 and TRBJ1-1, with 9 nucleotides matching TRBD1. This CDR3 comprises 14 residues. In germline, CDR1 is DFQATT, CDR2 SNEGSKA (reference sequence). CDR3 bases read: TGCAGTGCTAGCGATACCGGGACAGGGTTCGGA. This encodes CSASDTGTGFG. The whole CDR3 protein reads CSASDTGTGFGAFF.

Comments on this clone: Coverage ceases 3 residues before the CDR3 finishes, and the germline J gene fills in the end. V is TRBV6-2 or TRBV6-3 and J is TRBJ2-5, with 14 bases matching TRBD2. The CDR3 runs to 15 residues. V lost 4 bases, J lost 4 bases, and 2 bases stayed unmatched. CDR1 and CDR2 (germline): MNHEY, SVGEGT. The CDR3: CASSLGLAGGETQYF. The sequenced part of the CDR3 DNA is TGTGCCAGCAGTTTAGGACTAGCGGGGGGAGAGACC.

On this clone itself: The read halts 3 residues ahead of the CDR3 end, with the missing end drawn from the germline J gene. The chain recombines TRBV18 with TRBJ2-1; TRBD1 matches 9 bases. The CDR3 runs 15 residues. Germline CDR1 and CDR2: KGHSH and LQKENI. V dropped 0 bases and J dropped 8; count of bases not matched to a gene: 5. CDR3 in amino acids: CASSPPTGGGDEQFF. CDR3 DNA, as far as it was read: TGTGCCAGCTCACCACCAACAGGGGGCGGCGATGAG.

Note on this clone: The read ends 3 residues before the CDR3 terminus; that terminus is restored from the germline J gene. The chain carries TRBV20-1 and TRBJ2-2, with 13 nucleotides matching TRBD2. J was trimmed by 1 base and V by 3 bases; bases with no gene match: 2. Per the germline V gene, CDR1 is DFQATT and CDR2 is SNEGSKA (reference sequence). The CDR3 is made up of 16 amino acids. CDR3 bases read: TGCAGTGCTAGGACTAGCGGGGGGCTGAACACCGGGGAG. Its translation is CSARTSGGLNTGE. The whole CDR3 sequence reads CSARTSGGLNTGELFF.

About this clone: Read coverage stops 3 residues before the CDR3 terminus; the germline J gene supplies the remainder. The chain links TRBV27 to TRBJ2-7, with 7 bases fitting TRBD1. CDR1 and CDR2 (germline): MNHEY, SMNVEV (reference sequence). J was trimmed by 4 bases and V by 0 bases; bases with no gene match: 6. This CDR3 comprises 15 residues. The chain's CDR3 is CASSLSLTGRYEQYF. The sequenced part of the CDR3 DNA is TGTGCCAGCAGTTTATCACTGACAGGGAGATACGAG.

Worth noting for this clone: The CDR3 extends 3 residues past the end of the read, so its final part is completed from the germline J gene. The chain couples TRBV27 to TRBJ2-5; D perhaps matches TRBD1 (6 bases). The CDR3 extends over 14 amino acids. Per the germline V gene, CDR1 is MNHEY and CDR2 is SMNVEV (reference sequence). The ends were cut back, 8 bases at V and 4 bases at J, with 17 bases in the middle. The CDR3 protein is CASRLQGIGETQYF. CDR3 DNA (partial): TGTGCCAGCCGCCTCCAGGGGATTGGAGAGACC.

The covered CDR3 bases are TGCGCCAGCAGCCAAGAAATAGGGGTAGAATATGGC. Encoded protein: CASSQEIGVEYG. The CDR3 as a whole reads CASSQEIGVEYGYTF. V and J are TRBV4-1 and TRBJ1-2, with D perhaps matching TRBD1 (5 bases). Read coverage stops 3 residues before the CDR3 terminus; the germline J gene supplies the remainder. Trimming shortened V by 0 bases and J by 5 bases, and 13 bases separated the two germline ends. The CDR3 runs to 15 residues. Germline loops: CDR1 MGHRA, CDR2 YSYEKL.

A remark on this clone: The missing CDR3 end, 3 residues past where the read stops, is filled in from the germline J gene. The chain employs TRBV19 and TRBJ2-7; 7 bases are shared with TRBD1. Germline CDR1 is LNHDA and CDR2 is SQIVND (reference sequence). After removal of 5 bases from V and 3 bases from J, the junction contained 4 bases not matched to a gene. The CDR3 loop spans 13 amino acids. CDR3 sequence: CASSVGQNYEQYF. The covered CDR3 bases are TGTGCCAGTAGTGTGGGACAGAACTACGAG.

Concerning this clone: The DNA ends 3 residues before the CDR3 does, and the rest of the CDR3 is filled in from the germline J gene. This chain joins TRBV9 and TRBJ1-6, with TRBD1 matching 10 bases. The CDR3 length is 18 residues. Germline CDR1 and CDR2: SGDLS and YYNGEE. V was clipped by 0 bases and J by 10 bases; unmatched bases: 13. The CDR3 bases that were read are TGTGCCAGCAGCGTAGGGCCCCAGGACAGGGGGAATATATCACCC. Encoded protein: CASSVGPQDRGNISP. The whole CDR3 is CASSVGPQDRGNISPLHF.

With respect to this clone: The missing CDR3 end, 3 residues past where the read stops, is filled in from the germline J gene. This chain uses TRBV20-1 with TRBJ1-4; 8 bases are shared with TRBD1. The ends lost 5 bases at V and 7 bases at J; junction bases unmatched: 9. Germline V gives CDR1 DFQATT, CDR2 SNEGSKA (reference sequence). CDR3 length: 14 residues. CDR3 sequence reads: CSAGRQGKREKLFF. CDR3 DNA, as far as it was read: TGCAGTGCTGGGCGACAGGGGAAACGTGAAAAA.

As for this clone: The observed sequence ends 3 residues before the CDR3 terminus, with the missing tail filled in from the germline J gene. The J gene is TRBJ2-3, the V gene TRBV7-6; 10 positions agree with TRBD2. Trimming cost V 4 bases and J 1 base; bases outside gene matches: 2. This CDR3 is 15 amino acids long. Germline CDR1 reads SGHVS; CDR2 reads FNYEAQ. The chain's CDR3 is CASSSGLAGTDTQYF. Incomplete CDR3 DNA: TGTGCCAGCAGCTCTGGACTAGCGGGCACAGATACG.

In regard to this clone: The read comes to an end 3 residues before the CDR3 does, leaving the germline J gene to fill in the end. V gene TRBV6-1 combines with J gene TRBJ1-1; no firm D call. V shed 1 base and J shed 1 base, with 10 bases lying between them. The CDR3 extends over 15 amino acids. The germline CDR1 and CDR2 sequences are MNHNS and SASEGT. The CDR3 spells CASSEGSTGNTEAFF. Partial CDR3 DNA: TGTGCCAGCAGTGAAGGCAGCACGGGGAACACTGAA.

Worth noting for this clone: The sequenced fragment ends 3 residues before the CDR3 boundary, so the rest is inferred from the germline J gene. The chain is built from TRBV14 and TRBJ2-2, with D maybe TRBD1 (6 bases). This CDR3 contains 15 residues. In germline, CDR1 is SGHDN, CDR2 FVKESK. V dropped 4 bases and J dropped 6 bases, with 15 bases sitting between them. The CDR3 sequence is CASSPLQGKAGELFF. The sequenced part of the CDR3 DNA is TGTGCCAGCAGCCCCTTACAGGGTAAAGCCGGGGAG.